This T cell receptor (beta chain) was profiled in a study of blood T cell repertoires in COVID-19. Study details: Nucleic acid was either cDNA or gDNA, and it came from T cells, B-cell-depleted T cells, or PBMCs.

Data came from immunoSEQ multiplex PCR; TCRdb stores just in-frame clones and leaves some out. Of approximately 140,000 clones in the sample, approximately 84% were seen once. The V gene's germline CDR1 is KGHDR and CDR2 SFDVKD. Trimming took off 3 bases at V and 5 bases at J, with 13 bases between the two ends. The CDR3 runs 15 residues. What was sequenced was peripheral blood. This chain joins TRBV24-1 and TRBJ2-1; the D is unclear. This receptor was obtained from a man aged 65 to 79 with acute or convalescent COVID-19. The CDR3 is CATSDERSTHNEQFF. The CDR3 DNA sequence: TGTGCCACCAGTGATGAGAGGAGTACCCACAATGAGCAGTTCTTC.